This TCR beta chain was recovered during a study of blood T cell repertoires in COVID-19. Study-wide background: Samples taken during acute and convalescent COVID-19 were collected in the United States, Italy and Spain. From T cells, B-cell-depleted T cells, or PBMCs came the material, which was cDNA or gDNA.

Repertoires were generated with immunoSEQ multiplex PCR, while TCRdb's copy carries only in-frame clones and drops some. The data contain 50,000 to 75,000 clones, around 82% of them seen just once; the ten biggest clones take up about a fifth. Germline V lookup: CDR1 MNHEY, CDR2 SVGEGT. The CDR3 spans 17 residues. Between the trimmed V and J ends, which lost 2 bases and 0 bases, there was a span of 14 bases. The receptor was derived from a man older than 75 with active or convalescent COVID-19. The gene calls are TRBV6-2 or TRBV6-3 and TRBJ1-5; the D is unclear. The sequencing sample was made of peripheral blood. The CDR3 DNA is TGTGCCAGCAGTTACCTCGCCAGCGACTATAGCAATCAGCCCCAGCATTTT. Translation: CASSYLASDYSNQPQHF.